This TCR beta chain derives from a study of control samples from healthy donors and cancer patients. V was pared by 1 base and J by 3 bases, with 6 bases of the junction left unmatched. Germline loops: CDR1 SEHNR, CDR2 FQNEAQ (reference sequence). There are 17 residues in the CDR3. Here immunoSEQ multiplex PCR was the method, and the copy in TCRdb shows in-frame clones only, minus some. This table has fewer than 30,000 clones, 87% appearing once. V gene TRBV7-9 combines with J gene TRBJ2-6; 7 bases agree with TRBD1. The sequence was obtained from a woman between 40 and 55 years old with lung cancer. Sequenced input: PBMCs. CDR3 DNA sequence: TGTGCCAGCAGCTTAGTACAGGGGTCGCATGGGGCCAACGTCCTGACTTTC. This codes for CASSLVQGSHGANVLTF.